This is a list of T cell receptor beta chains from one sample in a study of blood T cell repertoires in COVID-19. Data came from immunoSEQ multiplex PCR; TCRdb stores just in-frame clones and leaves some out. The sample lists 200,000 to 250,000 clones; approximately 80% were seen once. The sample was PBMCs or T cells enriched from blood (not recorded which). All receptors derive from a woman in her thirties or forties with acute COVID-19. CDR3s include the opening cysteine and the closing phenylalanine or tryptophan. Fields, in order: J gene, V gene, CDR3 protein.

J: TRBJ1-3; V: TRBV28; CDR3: CASSPGQATGNTIYF
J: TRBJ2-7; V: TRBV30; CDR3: CAWSDSSYEQYF
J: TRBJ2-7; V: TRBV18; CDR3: CASSPPSVYEQYF
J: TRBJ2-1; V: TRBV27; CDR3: CASSPGGLAGGRGDEQFF
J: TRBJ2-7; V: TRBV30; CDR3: CAWSGSRGGIYEQYF
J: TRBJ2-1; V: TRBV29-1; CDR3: CSSGSRDAYNEQFF
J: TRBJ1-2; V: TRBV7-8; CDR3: CASSLRANYGYTF
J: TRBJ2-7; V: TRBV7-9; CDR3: CASSYEVYEQYF
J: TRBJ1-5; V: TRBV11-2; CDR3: CASSRTDNQPQHF
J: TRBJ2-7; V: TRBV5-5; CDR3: CASSWRAGQQLSYEQYF
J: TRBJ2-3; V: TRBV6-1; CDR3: CASSETGSPAGDTQYF
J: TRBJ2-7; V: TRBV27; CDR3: CASSRTSSYEQYF
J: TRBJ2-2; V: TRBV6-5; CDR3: CASSSAGLAGWGELFF
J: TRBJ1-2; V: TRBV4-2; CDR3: CASSQGQPNGYTF
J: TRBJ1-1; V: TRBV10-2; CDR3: CATGENTEAFF
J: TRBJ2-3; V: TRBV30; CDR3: CAWSYGTGGTDTQYF
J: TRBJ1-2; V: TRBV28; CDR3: CASSLSSRGLSTF
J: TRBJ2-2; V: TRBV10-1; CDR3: CASSESGATGELFF
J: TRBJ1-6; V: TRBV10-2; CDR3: CASSGSGRTNSPLHF
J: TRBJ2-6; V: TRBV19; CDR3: CASTTGTESGANVLTF
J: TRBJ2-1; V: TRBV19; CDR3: CASSIASGAYNEQFF
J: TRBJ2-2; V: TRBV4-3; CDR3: CASSQEPQVNTGELFF
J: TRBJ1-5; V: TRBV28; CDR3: CASSLGQGADQPQHF
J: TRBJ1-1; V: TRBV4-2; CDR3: CASSQDEGWRTEAFF
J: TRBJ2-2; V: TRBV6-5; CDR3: CASVIRGTGELFF
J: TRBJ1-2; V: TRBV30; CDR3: CAWSALGTASITF
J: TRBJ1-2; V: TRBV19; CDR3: CASRKGQARGYTF
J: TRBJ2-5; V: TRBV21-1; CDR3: CASSKCAFQETQYF
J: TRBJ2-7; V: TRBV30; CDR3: CAWSQGYEQYF
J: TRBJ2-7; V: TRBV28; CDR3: CASTNSGTYEQYF
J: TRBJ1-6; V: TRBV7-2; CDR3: CASSQTGGRNNSPLHF
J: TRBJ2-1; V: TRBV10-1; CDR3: CASSESGLAGGLNEQFF
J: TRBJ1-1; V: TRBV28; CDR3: CASSSRSRGNTEAFF
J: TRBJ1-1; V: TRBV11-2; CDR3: CASSPRTGMNTEAFF